Below, 7 T cell receptor beta chains from the same sample are listed, as sequenced in a study of blood T cell repertoires in COVID-19. TCRdb's table, derived via immunoSEQ multiplex PCR, lists solely in-frame clones and lacks some. The sample comprises 15,000 to 20,000 clones, about 90% of which are singletons, and less than 20% rests with the top ten. The specimen sequenced was peripheral blood. These TCRs come from a man aged 45 to 65 with active COVID-19.

This chain uses TRBV11-3 with TRBJ2-3; possible D gene TRBD2, 5 bases. Trimming stripped 5 bases from V and 6 bases from J, with 12 bases between. The CDR3 spans 13 residues. Germline loops: CDR1 SGHNT, CDR2 YENEEA. For the CDR3, the DNA is TGTGCCAGCAGCCCTAGCCCATATGATACGCAGTATTTT. Translating it yields CASSPSPYDTQYF.

The table lists this clone with a count of one. The genes are TRBV15 and TRBJ2-7; D perhaps matches TRBD1 (5 bases). Trimming stripped 4 bases from V and 3 bases from J, with 10 bases between. Germline V gives CDR1 LNHNV, CDR2 YYDKDF (reference sequence). The CDR3 runs to 13 residues. CDR3 sequence: CATSKDIFYEQYF. The CDR3 region has the DNA TGTGCCACCAGCAAGGACATTTTCTACGAGCAGTACTTC.

This chain uses TRBV6-1 with TRBJ2-1, with TRBD2 matching over 7 bases. This CDR3 spans 16 amino acids. V was clipped by 1 base and J by 2 bases; unmatched bases: 5. Germline-derived CDR1 and CDR2 are MNHNS and SASEGT. The CDR3 nucleotides are TGTGCCAGCAGTGAAGGTAAACTAGCGCCCTACAATGAGCAGTTCTTC. Encoded protein: CASSEGKLAPYNEQFF.

This clone occurred a few times. This chain links TRBV6-6 with TRBJ2-3; weak D call: TRBD2 (5 bases). V dropped 6 bases and J dropped 5 bases, with 9 bases sitting between them. CDR3 length: 12 amino acids. Germline loops: CDR1 MNHNY, CDR2 SVGAGI (reference sequence). The CDR3, as DNA: TGTGCCAGCAGCCCCAGCGGAGATACGCAGTATTTT. It specifies CASSPSGDTQYF.

This chain joins TRBV6-1 and TRBJ2-1, with 9 bases that match TRBD1. V dropped 3 bases and J dropped 8; count of bases not matched to a gene: 11. CDR1 and CDR2 from the germline V gene are MNHNS and SASEGT. The CDR3 runs to 16 residues. CDR3 DNA sequence: TGTGCCAGCAGTGAGCCCCCGGGACAGGGCGGGCATGAGCAGTTCTTC. Encoded protein: CASSEPPGQGGHEQFF.

The genes are TRBV13 and TRBJ2-5, with D maybe TRBD2 (6 bases). Trimming cost V 5 bases and J 6 bases, with 19 bases left between them. Germline CDR1 PRHDT, CDR2 FYEKMQ (reference sequence). The CDR3 consists of 15 residues. In nucleotides, the CDR3 is TGTGCCAGCAGCCCCCTCTCGGGAGACGTGAAGACCCAGTACTTC. Translating it yields CASSPLSGDVKTQYF. Complete variable domain (other parts from reference TRBV13 and TRBJ2-5): AAGVIQSPRHLIKEKRETATLKCYPIPRHDTVYWYQQGPGQDPQFLISFYEKMQSDKGSIPDRFSAQQFSDYHSELNMSSLELGDSALYFCASSPLSGDVKTQYFGPGTRLLVL.

CDR3 loop: CASSRPHRGGGELFF. The CDR3 DNA follows: TGTGCCAGTAGCCGACCCCACAGGGGAGGCGGGGAGCTGTTTTTT. This chain links TRBV19 with TRBJ2-2, with D possibly being TRBD1 (7 bases). The CDR3 sequence is 15 residues long. Germline assignment: CDR1 LNHDA and CDR2 SQIVND (reference sequence). V lost 6 bases and J 7 bases, leaving 18 bases between the germline ends.